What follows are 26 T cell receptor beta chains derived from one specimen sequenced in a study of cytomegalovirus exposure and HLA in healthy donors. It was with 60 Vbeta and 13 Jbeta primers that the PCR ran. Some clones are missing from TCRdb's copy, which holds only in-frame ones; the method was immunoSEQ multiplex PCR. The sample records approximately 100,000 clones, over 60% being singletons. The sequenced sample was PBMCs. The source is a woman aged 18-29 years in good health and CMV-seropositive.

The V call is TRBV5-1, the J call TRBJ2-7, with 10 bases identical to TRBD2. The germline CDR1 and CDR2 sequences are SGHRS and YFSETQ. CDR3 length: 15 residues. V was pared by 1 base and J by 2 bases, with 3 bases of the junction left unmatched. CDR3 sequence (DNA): TGCGCCAGCAGCTTGATCCTAGCGGGGGCCTACGAGCAGTACTTC. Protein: CASSLILAGAYEQYF.

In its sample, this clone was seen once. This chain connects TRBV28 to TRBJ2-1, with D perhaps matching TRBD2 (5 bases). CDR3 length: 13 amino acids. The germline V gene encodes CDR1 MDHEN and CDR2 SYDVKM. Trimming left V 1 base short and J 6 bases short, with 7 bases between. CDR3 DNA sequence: TGTGCCAGCAGTTTATTAGGACTCAATGAGCAGTTCTTC. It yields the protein CASSLLGLNEQFF.

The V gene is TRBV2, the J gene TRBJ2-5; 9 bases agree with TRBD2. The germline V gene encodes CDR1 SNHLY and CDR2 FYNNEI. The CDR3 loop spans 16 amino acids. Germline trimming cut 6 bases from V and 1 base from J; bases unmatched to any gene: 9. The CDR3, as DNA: TGTGCCAGCAGGAAGCCTAGCGGGAAGAGCCAAGAGACCCAGTACTTC. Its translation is CASRKPSGKSQETQYF.

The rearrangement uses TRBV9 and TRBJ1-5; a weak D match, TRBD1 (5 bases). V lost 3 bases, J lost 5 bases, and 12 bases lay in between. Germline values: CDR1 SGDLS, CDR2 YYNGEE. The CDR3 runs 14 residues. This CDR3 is CASSADSQYQPQHF. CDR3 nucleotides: TGTGCCAGCAGCGCCGACAGTCAATATCAGCCCCAGCATTTT.

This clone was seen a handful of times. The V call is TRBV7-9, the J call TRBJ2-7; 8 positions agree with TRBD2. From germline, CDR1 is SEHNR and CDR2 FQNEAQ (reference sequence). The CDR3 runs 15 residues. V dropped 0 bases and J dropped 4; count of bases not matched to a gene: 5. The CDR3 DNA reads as TGTGCCAGCAGCTTAGCGGGACTAGTGGCTTACGAGCAGTACTTC. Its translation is CASSLAGLVAYEQYF.

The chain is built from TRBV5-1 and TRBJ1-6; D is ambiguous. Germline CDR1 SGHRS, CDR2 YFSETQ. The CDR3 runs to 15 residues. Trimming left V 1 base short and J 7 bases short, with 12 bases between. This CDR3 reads CASSLQAPGNSPLHF. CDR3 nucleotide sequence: TGCGCCAGCAGCTTGCAGGCTCCGGGGAATTCACCCCTCCACTTT.

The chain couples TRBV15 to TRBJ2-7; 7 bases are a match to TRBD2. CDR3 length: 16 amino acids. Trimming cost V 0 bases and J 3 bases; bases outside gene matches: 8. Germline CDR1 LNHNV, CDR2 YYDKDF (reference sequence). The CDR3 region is CATSRDLAGAGYEQYF. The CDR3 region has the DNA TGTGCCACCAGCAGAGATCTTGCGGGAGCGGGCTACGAGCAGTACTTC.

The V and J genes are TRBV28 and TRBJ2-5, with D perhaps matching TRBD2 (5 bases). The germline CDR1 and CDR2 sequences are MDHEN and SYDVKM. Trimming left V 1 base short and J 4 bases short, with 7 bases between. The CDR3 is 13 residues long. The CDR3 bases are TGTGCCAGCAGTTTATCCGGGGTAGAGACCCAGTACTTC. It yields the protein CASSLSGVETQYF.

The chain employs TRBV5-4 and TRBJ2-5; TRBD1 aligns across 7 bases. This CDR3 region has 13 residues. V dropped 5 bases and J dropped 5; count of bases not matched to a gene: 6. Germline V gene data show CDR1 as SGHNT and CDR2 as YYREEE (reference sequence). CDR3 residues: CASSSTGHETQYF. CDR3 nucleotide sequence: TGTGCCAGCAGTTCGACAGGGCACGAGACCCAGTACTTC. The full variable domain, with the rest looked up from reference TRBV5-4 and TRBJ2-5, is ETGVTQSPTHLIKTRGQQVTLRCSSQSGHNTVSWYQQALGQGPQFIFQYYREEENGRGNFPPRFSGLQFPNYSSELNVNALELDDSALYLCASSSTGHETQYFGPGTRLLVL.

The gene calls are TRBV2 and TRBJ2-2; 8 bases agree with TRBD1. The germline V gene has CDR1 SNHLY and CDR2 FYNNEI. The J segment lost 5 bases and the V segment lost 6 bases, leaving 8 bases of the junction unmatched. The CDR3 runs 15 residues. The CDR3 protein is CASRPDRAGTGELFF. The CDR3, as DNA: TGTGCCAGCAGGCCGGACAGGGCGGGTACCGGGGAGCTGTTTTTT.

CDR3 residues: CASSPLEGALYEQYF. The DNA for the CDR3 is TGTGCCAGCTCACCACTGGAGGGGGCTCTGTACGAGCAGTACTTC. The chain has TRBV18 and TRBJ2-7; D perhaps matches TRBD1 (7 bases). The CDR3 extends over 15 amino acids. With 1 base removed from V and 4 bases from J, the gap between germline ends came to 14 bases. The germline V gene encodes CDR1 KGHSH and CDR2 LQKENI.

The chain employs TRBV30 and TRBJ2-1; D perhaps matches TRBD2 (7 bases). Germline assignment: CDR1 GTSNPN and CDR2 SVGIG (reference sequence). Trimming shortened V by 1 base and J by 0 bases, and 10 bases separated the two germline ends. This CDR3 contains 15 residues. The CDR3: CAWSEGGSSYNEQFF. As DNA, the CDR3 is TGTGCCTGGAGTGAGGGGGGGAGCTCCTACAATGAGCAGTTCTTC.

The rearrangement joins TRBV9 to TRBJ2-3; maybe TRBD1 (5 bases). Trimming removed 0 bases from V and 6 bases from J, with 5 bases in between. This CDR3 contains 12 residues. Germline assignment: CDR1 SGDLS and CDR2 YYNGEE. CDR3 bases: TGTGCCAGCAGCGTAGCAGGGGATACGCAGTATTTT. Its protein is CASSVAGDTQYF. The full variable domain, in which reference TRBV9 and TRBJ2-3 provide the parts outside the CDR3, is DSGVTQTPKHLITATGQRVTLRCSPRSGDLSVYWYQQSLDQGLQFLIQYYNGEERAKGNILERFSAQQFPDLHSELNLSSLELGDSALYFCASSVAGDTQYFGPGTRLTVL.

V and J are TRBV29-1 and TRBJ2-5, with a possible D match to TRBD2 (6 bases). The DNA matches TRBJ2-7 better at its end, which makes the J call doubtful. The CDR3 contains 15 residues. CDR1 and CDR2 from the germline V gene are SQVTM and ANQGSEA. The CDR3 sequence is CSVGGGSAPFYEQYF. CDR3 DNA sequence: TGCAGCGTTGGTGGAGGGAGTGCCCCGTTCTACGAGCAGTACTTC.

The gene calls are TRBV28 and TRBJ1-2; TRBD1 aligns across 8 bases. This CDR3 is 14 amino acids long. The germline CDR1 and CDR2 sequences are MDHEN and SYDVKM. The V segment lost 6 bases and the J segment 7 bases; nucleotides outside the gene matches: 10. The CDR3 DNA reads TGTGCCAGCAGCCAGGACAGGGACGGTACTGGCTACACCTTC. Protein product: CASSQDRDGTGYTF.

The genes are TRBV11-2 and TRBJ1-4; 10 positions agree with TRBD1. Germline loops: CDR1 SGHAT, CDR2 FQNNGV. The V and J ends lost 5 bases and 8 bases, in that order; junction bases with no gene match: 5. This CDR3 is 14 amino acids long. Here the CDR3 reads CASSPGTGAEKLFF. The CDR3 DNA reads TGTGCCAGCAGCCCCGGGACAGGGGCGGAAAAACTGTTTTTT.

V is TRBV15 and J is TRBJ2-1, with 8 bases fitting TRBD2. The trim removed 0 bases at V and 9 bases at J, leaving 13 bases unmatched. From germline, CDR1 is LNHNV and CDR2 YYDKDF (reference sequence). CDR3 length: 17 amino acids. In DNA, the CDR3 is TGTGCCACCAGCAGAGATAGGGGACTAGGTTATGCATCTGAGCAGTTCTTC. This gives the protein CATSRDRGLGYASEQFF.

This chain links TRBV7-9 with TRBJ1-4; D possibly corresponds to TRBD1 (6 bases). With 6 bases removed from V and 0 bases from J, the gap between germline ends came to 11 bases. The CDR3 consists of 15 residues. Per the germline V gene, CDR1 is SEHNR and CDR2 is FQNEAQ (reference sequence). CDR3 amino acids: CASSSGTTTNEKLFF. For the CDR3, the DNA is TGTGCCAGCAGTTCCGGGACAACAACTAATGAAAAACTGTTTTTT.

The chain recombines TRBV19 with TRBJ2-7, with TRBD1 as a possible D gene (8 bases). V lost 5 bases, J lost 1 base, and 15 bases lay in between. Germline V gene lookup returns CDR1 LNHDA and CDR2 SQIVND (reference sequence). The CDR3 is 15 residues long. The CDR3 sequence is CASSSGQGGSYEQYF. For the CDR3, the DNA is TGTGCCAGTAGTTCCGGACAGGGAGGGTCCTACGAGCAGTACTTC.

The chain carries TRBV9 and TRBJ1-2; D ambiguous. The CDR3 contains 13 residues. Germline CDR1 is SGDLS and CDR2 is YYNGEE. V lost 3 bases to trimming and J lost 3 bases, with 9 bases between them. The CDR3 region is CASSGGSYYGYTF. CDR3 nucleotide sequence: TGTGCCAGCAGCGGCGGATCCTACTATGGCTACACCTTC.

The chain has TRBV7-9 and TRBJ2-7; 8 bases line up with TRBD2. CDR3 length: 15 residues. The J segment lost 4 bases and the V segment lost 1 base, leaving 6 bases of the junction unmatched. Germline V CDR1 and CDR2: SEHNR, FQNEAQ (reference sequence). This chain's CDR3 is CASSLGSSGGYEQYF. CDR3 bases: TGTGCCAGCAGCTTAGGGTCATCGGGAGGGTACGAGCAGTACTTC.

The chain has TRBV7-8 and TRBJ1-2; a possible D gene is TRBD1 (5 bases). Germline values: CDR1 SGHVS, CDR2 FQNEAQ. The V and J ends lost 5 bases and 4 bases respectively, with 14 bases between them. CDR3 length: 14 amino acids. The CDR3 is CASSPPGTVYGYTF. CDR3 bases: TGTGCCAGCAGCCCCCCCGGGACTGTCTATGGCTACACCTTC.

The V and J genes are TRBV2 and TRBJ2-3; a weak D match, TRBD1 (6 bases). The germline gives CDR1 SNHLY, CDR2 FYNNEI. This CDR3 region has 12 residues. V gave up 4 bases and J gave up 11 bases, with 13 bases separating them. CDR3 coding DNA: TGTGCCAGCAGTGTATCAACGGGACAGCAGTATTTT. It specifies CASSVSTGQQYF.

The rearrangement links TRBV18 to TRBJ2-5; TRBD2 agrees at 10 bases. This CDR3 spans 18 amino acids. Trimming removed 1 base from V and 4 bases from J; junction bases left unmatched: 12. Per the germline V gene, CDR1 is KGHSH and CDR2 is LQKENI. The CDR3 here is CASSPRTSGRTGGETQYF. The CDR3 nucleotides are TGTGCCAGCTCACCACGGACTAGCGGAAGGACAGGCGGAGAGACCCAGTACTTC.

For the CDR3, the DNA is TGTGCCAGCAGCCGAGGGAACACCGGGGAGCTGTTTTTT. As protein: CASSRGNTGELFF. The gene calls are TRBV7-3 and TRBJ2-2; D ambiguous. The CDR3 runs to 13 residues. Trimming took off 5 bases at V and 1 base at J, with 5 bases between the two ends. Germline V CDR1 and CDR2: SGHTA, FQGTGA.

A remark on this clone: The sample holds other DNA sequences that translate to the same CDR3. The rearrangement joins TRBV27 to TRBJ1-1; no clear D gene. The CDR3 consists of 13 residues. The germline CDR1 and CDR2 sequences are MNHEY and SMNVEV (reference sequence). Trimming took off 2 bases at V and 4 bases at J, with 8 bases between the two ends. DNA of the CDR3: TGTGCCAGCAGTTTAGGACGGGGCACTGAAGCTTTCTTT. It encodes CASSLGRGTEAFF.